A selection of T cell receptor beta chains follows, all from one sample in a study of beta chain features in type 1 diabetes. Repertoires were generated with immunoSEQ multiplex PCR, while TCRdb's copy carries only in-frame clones and drops some. The sample has under 450,000 clones, roughly 16% seen once. Sequenced input: naive CD4+ T cells from blood. Receptors were obtained from a woman aged 18 to 35 in good health. Both conserved end residues are part of each CDR3. A D gene is named only where the DNA matches it firmly. Not all rows give a size; the values are once, few, many and, for expanded clones, a class.

V gene,clone size,J gene,D gene,CDR3 DNA,CDR3 protein
TRBV7-2,few,TRBJ2-2,NA,TGTGCCAGCAGCCTAGACAGTACTCCAGAGCTGTTTTTT,CASSLDSTPELFF
TRBV7-3,NA,TRBJ1-2,TRBD1,TGTGCCAGCAGCTCGGGGACGGGACAGTATGGCTACACCTTC,CASSSGTGQYGYTF
TRBV2,NA,TRBJ2-7,NA,TGTGCCAGCAGTTTTCCGGGACTCAACTACGAGCAGTACTTC,CASSFPGLNYEQYF
TRBV9,NA,TRBJ2-3,NA,TGTGCCAGCAGCGTAGGCGGTGGGGATACGCAGTATTTT,CASSVGGGDTQYF
TRBV30,NA,TRBJ1-1,NA,TGTGGGGGAGGGGACACTGAAGCTTTCTTT,CGGGDTEAFF
TRBV4-3,few,TRBJ1-1,TRBD1,TGCGCCAGCAGCCGCGGGGACAGAGACACTGAAGCTTTCTTT,CASSRGDRDTEAFF
TRBV30,NA,TRBJ1-2,NA,TGTGCCGTAGTTACTGAGATCTATGGCTACACCTTC,CAVVTEIYGYTF
TRBV19,few,TRBJ2-1,NA,TGTGCCAGTAGTATGTCAGGGTTTAATGAGCAGTTCTTC,CASSMSGFNEQFF
TRBV7-9,few,TRBJ2-4,TRBD2,TGTGCCAGCAGCTTACGGACTAGCGGCGCGACAAACATTCAGTACTTC,CASSLRTSGATNIQYF
TRBV5-4,NA,TRBJ2-1,NA,TGTGCCAGCAGCTTGGACGGGAACTCCTACAATGAGCAGTTCTTC,CASSLDGNSYNEQFF
TRBV30,NA,TRBJ1-1,TRBD1,TGTGCCTGGAGTCCGCGGGGACAGGGAGCGAATGGCGAAGCTTTCTTT,CAWSPRGQGANGEAFF
TRBV28,NA,TRBJ2-7,TRBD1,TGTGCCAGGACAACCTGGGTGGACAGGGGGGGTCGAGAGCAGTACTTC,CARTTWVDRGGREQYF
TRBV4-1,NA,TRBJ1-5,NA,TGCGCCAGCAGCCAAGATGGTGGAGGATTCAATCAGCCCCAGCATTTT,CASSQDGGGFNQPQHF
TRBV28,NA,TRBJ2-6,TRBD1,TGTGCCAGCAGTTTAGGACAGGGGTCCAACGTCCTGACTTTC,CASSLGQGSNVLTF
TRBV30,few,TRBJ1-2,NA,TGTGCCTGGCATGGGACATATGGCTACACCTTC,CAWHGTYGYTF
TRBV19,few,TRBJ2-1,NA,TGTGCCAGTACCGCCGACGGGACACCTTACAATGAGCAGTTCTTC,CASTADGTPYNEQFF
TRBV4-1,NA,TRBJ2-2,NA,TGCGCCAGCAGCCTTTCCGGGGGGCCGTTGAACACCGGGGAGCTGTTTTTT,CASSLSGGPLNTGELFF
TRBV5-4,few,TRBJ2-5,TRBD2,TGTGCCAGCAGCCGCACCCACAGACTAGCGGAGGCGGAGACCCAGTACTTC,CASSRTHRLAEAETQYF
TRBV30,NA,TRBJ2-1,TRBD1,TGTGCCTGGAGCCCCAGGGGGACCCAACAGGAGCAGTTCTTC,CAWSPRGTQQEQFF
TRBV5-6,NA,TRBJ1-1,NA,TGTGCCAGCAGCTTGGCCGCTAACCCCAAAGCTTTCTTT,CASSLAANPKAFF
TRBV7-9,NA,TRBJ1-2,NA,TGTGCCAGCAGCCGGACAGCCCAGGCCACCTTC,CASSRTAQATF
TRBV2,few,TRBJ2-5,TRBD2,TGTGCCAGCAGTGAAGCGAGGACTAGCGGGACCCAAGAGACCCAGTACTTC,CASSEARTSGTQETQYF
TRBV15,few,TRBJ1-2,NA,TGTGCCACCAGCAGAGATCGGCAGGGCTTTGGCTACACCTTC,CATSRDRQGFGYTF
TRBV28,few,TRBJ2-4,NA,TGTGCCAGCAGTCCCCCCGGGAGTCGAATCATAGCCAAAAACATTCAGTACTTC,CASSPPGSRIIAKNIQYF
TRBV30,few,TRBJ1-2,NA,TGTGCCTGGAGAACGACAGGAACCTATGGCTACACCTTC,CAWRTTGTYGYTF
TRBV30,NA,TRBJ1-2,TRBD1,TGTGCCTGGACCCCCATACAGGGGCTTAACTATGGCTACACCTTC,CAWTPIQGLNYGYTF
TRBV30,few,TRBJ1-1,NA,TGTGCCTGGAGTGTGACAGATGAAGCTTTCTTT,CAWSVTDEAFF